These 15 T cell receptor beta chains share one sample of origin, sequenced in a study of blood T cells in healthy people across ages. A second roughly 6 to 11 cycle PCR used barcoded and J-beta primers. TCRdb used MiXCR to reprocess the 5' RACE reads, holding one entry per CDR3 protein. The table has 1.4 million or so distinct CDR3 sequences, approximately 39% seen once. Source material: blood. These receptors all stem from a young woman in good health.

The rearrangement joins TRBV29-1 to TRBJ1-1; the match to TRBD1 covers 8 bases. With 3 bases clipped from V and 6 bases from J, the junction kept 6 bases outside the gene matches. CDR1 and CDR2 (germline): SQVTM, ANQGSEA. CDR3 size: 13 residues. The CDR3 nucleotides are TGCAGCGTTGAGTTTTTGACAGGGGCTGAAGCTTTCTTT. Its translation is CSVEFLTGAEAFF.

This clonotype has just one count. The chain links TRBV7-2 to TRBJ1-1; unclear D gene. Germline loops: CDR1 SGHTA, CDR2 FQGNSA. Trimming shortened V by 1 base and J by 7 bases, and 10 bases separated the two germline ends. CDR3 length equals 13 residues. The CDR3 sequence is CASSLERESEAFF. DNA of the CDR3: TGTGCCAGCAGCTTAGAGAGGGAAAGTGAAGCTTTCTTT.

This chain joins TRBV29-1 and TRBJ2-7; no clear D gene. The better agreement between TRBJ2-5 and the DNA end casts doubt on the J call. The V gene's germline CDR1 is SQVTM and CDR2 ANQGSEA. The CDR3 is 13 amino acids. The CDR3 DNA follows: TGCAGCGTTGAAGTAACGGGTGGAAAGACCCAGTACTTC. It yields the protein CSVEVTGGKTQYF.

The chain joins TRBV25-1 to TRBJ1-1; D is perhaps TRBD1 (6 bases). The V end was cut by 4 bases, the J end by 1 base, with 10 bases between. From germline, CDR1 is MGHDK and CDR2 SYGVNS. The CDR3 consists of 14 residues. The CDR3 reads CASSGMTGNTEAFF. DNA of the CDR3: TGTGCCAGCAGTGGTATGACAGGGAACACTGAAGCTTTCTTT.

This chain uses TRBV20-1 with TRBJ2-1; 8 nucleotides align to TRBD2. TRBJ2-7 explains the end of the DNA better; the J call may be wrong. Looked up from germline, CDR1 is DFQATT and CDR2 is SNEGSKA (reference sequence). The CDR3 spans 15 residues. The CDR3 reads CSATASGFPYNEQYF. As DNA, the CDR3 is TGCAGTGCAACGGCTAGCGGGTTTCCCTACAATGAGCAGTACTTC.

This clonotype was picked up a small number of times. This chain connects TRBV25-1 to TRBJ1-2; 7 bases line up with TRBD1. The germline V gene has CDR1 MGHDK and CDR2 SYGVNS. J was trimmed by 7 bases and V by 4 bases; bases with no gene match: 24. The CDR3 length is 19 residues. The CDR3, as DNA: TGTGCCAGCAGTGCTAACTTGGGACAGAAGAAGGGAAGGTCCGGTGGCTACACCTTC. This translates into CASSANLGQKKGRSGGYTF.

This chain's CDR3 is CASTDRGLVRQPQHF. The CDR3 DNA reads TGTGCCAGCACGGACAGGGGGCTCGTCAGACAGCCCCAGCATTTT. The V call is TRBV28, the J call TRBJ1-5; 11 positions match TRBD1. After removal of 7 bases from V and 7 bases from J, the junction contained 9 bases not matched to a gene. Germline V gene lookup returns CDR1 MDHEN and CDR2 SYDVKM. The CDR3 consists of 15 residues.

This chain connects TRBV3-1 to TRBJ2-3; D not resolved. Trimming removed 6 bases at V and 6 bases at J, with 13 bases between. This CDR3 region has 13 residues. The germline V gene encodes CDR1 LGHDT and CDR2 YNNKEL (reference sequence). CDR3 DNA: TGTGCCAGCAGTCAATTCGTAGGGGATACGCAGTATTTT. This gives the protein CASSQFVGDTQYF.

A single count supports this clonotype. The chain couples TRBV20-1 to TRBJ1-5; no firm D call. This CDR3 region has 11 residues. Germline CDR1 is DFQATT and CDR2 is SNEGSKA (reference sequence). V was shortened by 6 bases and J by 9 bases, with 12 bases between the two germline ends. The CDR3 is CSASPGWPQHF. Written as DNA, the CDR3 is TGCAGTGCCAGCCCAGGATGGCCCCAGCATTTT.

The CDR3 region has the DNA TGCAGTGCTAGAGATCCCCAGAGTACTTTGGGGGGCTACACCTTC. This translates into CSARDPQSTLGGYTF. This chain connects TRBV20-1 to TRBJ1-2, with D uncertain. V was trimmed by 0 bases and J by 8 bases, leaving 19 bases between them. The CDR3 runs to 15 residues. The germline V gene encodes CDR1 DFQATT and CDR2 SNEGSKA (reference sequence).

This clonotype appeared a single time. DNA for the CDR3: TGTGCCACCAGCAGAGGGACAGCGGAGACAGATACGCAGTATTTT. It is translated as CATSRGTAETDTQYF. The chain recombines TRBV15 with TRBJ2-3; D is possibly TRBD1 (6 bases). Germline values: CDR1 LNHNV, CDR2 YYDKDF (reference sequence). This CDR3 has 15 amino acids. The germline V and J ends were trimmed by 1 base and 3 bases, with 11 bases remaining between them.

The chain links TRBV7-2 to TRBJ1-3; D unclear. Trimming removed 1 base at V and 4 bases at J, with 11 bases between. Per germline, CDR1 SGHTA and CDR2 FQGNSA. CDR3 length: 15 residues. CDR3 nucleotides: TGTGCCAGCAGCTTAGTGGTCGGCCAAGGAAACACCATATATTTT. This codes for CASSLVVGQGNTIYF.

This clonotype was recorded at least ten times. The chain recombines TRBV7-2 with TRBJ2-7; D is tentatively TRBD1 or TRBD2 (5 bases each). Germline lookup yields CDR1 SGHTA and CDR2 FQGNSA. CDR3 length: 15 amino acids. V gave up 1 base and J gave up 3 bases, with 13 bases separating them. The CDR3 protein is CASSLERGQGYEQYF. The CDR3 nucleotides read TGTGCCAGCAGCTTAGAACGCGGGCAGGGCTACGAGCAGTACTTC.

The gene calls are TRBV20-1 and TRBJ2-2; no clear D. Trimming left V 2 bases short and J 4 bases short, with 5 bases between. Per the germline V gene, CDR1 is DFQATT and CDR2 is SNEGSKA (reference sequence). The CDR3 is 12 amino acids. This CDR3 reads CSARIGTGELFF. The CDR3 nucleotides are TGCAGTGCTAGAATTGGCACCGGGGAGCTGTTTTTT.

V usage is TRBV6-2 or TRBV6-3 and J usage is TRBJ2-5; D call uncertain. Per the germline V gene, CDR1 is MNHEY and CDR2 is SVGEGT. Trimming left V 0 bases short and J 0 bases short, with 8 bases between. The length of the CDR3 is 15 residues. Here the CDR3 DNA reads TGTGCCAGCAGTTACTCGTTAGGTGACCAAGAGACCCAGTACTTC. Protein sequence: CASSYSLGDQETQYF.